This T cell receptor beta chain emerged from a study of blood T cells in healthy people across ages. In the study overall: With template switching, about one barcoded beta molecule was captured per two T cells. General study findings and limits: Naive CD4+ cell counts and diversity both ran higher in long-lived than in aged donors.

This clonotype was counted at least ten times. The antigen remains undetermined. The study recruited healthy Caucasian donors from Russia who were aged about 6 to 90. A minimum of 6 micrograms of total RNA was extracted per sample. This CDR3 contains 13 residues. Germline trimming cut 2 bases from V and 9 bases from J; bases unmatched to any gene: 3. The V gene's germline CDR1 is MDHEN and CDR2 SYDVKM. Alongside a J-beta primer mix, a sample-barcoded 5' primer served in a second PCR lasting about 7 to 11 cycles. One entry per CDR3 protein, called by TCRdb with MiXCR from the 5' RACE reads. In the table there are hundreds of thousands of distinct CDR3 sequences, over 40% of which are singletons.

This clonotype originated in a man older than 75 in good health. The chain uses TRBV28 and TRBJ2-4; 8 nucleotides align to TRBD1. Sequenced sample: blood. The CDR3 spells CASSLAGGGIQYF. The CDR3 DNA sequence: TGTGCCAGCAGTTTAGCAGGGGGCGGCATTCAGTACTTC. The entire variable domain, with the rest obtained from reference TRBV28 and TRBJ2-4, is as follows: DVKVTQSSRYLVKRTGEKVFLECVQDMDHENMFWYRQDPGLGLRLIYFSYDVKMKEKGDIPEGYSVSREKKERFSLILESASTNQTSMYLCASSLAGGGIQYFGAGTRLSVL.